The rows below give T cell receptor beta chains drawn from one sample of a study of shared clonotypes between healthy human individuals. Measured with immunoSEQ multiplex PCR; TCRdb has only the in-frame clones, and not every one. The sample holds 2,500,000 or so clones, approximately 90% seen once. Sequences were obtained from naive CD4+ T cells sorted from blood. These receptors all come from a man aged 18 to 30 in good health. CDR3s include the opening cysteine and the closing phenylalanine or tryptophan. Each record gives: D gene, V gene, clone size, J gene, CDR3 protein, CDR3 DNA. D genes are given only for firm matches. Not every row has a clone size; where given, it reads once, few, many or a size class.

TRBD2	TRBV5-1	NA	TRBJ2-2	CASSFMAGANTGELFF	TGCGCCAGCAGCTTCATGGCGGGGGCGAACACCGGGGAGCTGTTTTTT
NA	TRBV9	few	TRBJ1-1	CASSPHAATEAFF	TGTGCCAGCAGCCCCCATGCGGCCACTGAAGCTTTCTTT
TRBD1	TRBV4-1	few	TRBJ1-1	CASSQRTGGNTEAFF	TGCGCCAGCAGCCAGAGGACAGGGGGGAACACTGAAGCTTTCTTT
NA	TRBV5-1	NA	TRBJ2-1	CASSLWGSSYNEQFF	TGCGCCAGCAGCTTGTGGGGCAGTTCCTACAATGAGCAGTTCTTC
TRBD1	TRBV5-1	NA	TRBJ1-3	CASSSGQGGSGNTIYF	TGCGCCAGCAGCTCCGGACAGGGGGGCTCTGGAAACACCATATATTTT
NA	TRBV11-2	NA	TRBJ2-1	CASSLGTTYNEQFF	TGTGCCAGCAGCTTAGGTACTACTTACAATGAGCAGTTCTTC
NA	TRBV11-2	once	TRBJ2-7	CTSSIQVSDEQYF	TGTACCAGCAGCATTCAGGTGTCCGACGAGCAGTACTTC
TRBD1	TRBV10-1	NA	TRBJ2-3	CASSELGRGRADTQYF	TGCGCCAGCAGTGAGTTGGGCAGGGGGCGCGCAGATACGCAGTATTTT
NA	TRBV6-6	NA	TRBJ1-5	CASSYEGISNQPQHF	TGTGCCAGCAGTTACGAGGGTATCAGCAATCAGCCCCAGCATTTT
NA	TRBV5-1	NA	TRBJ1-6	CASSLWSSYNSPLHF	TGCGCCAGCAGCTTGTGGAGCTCCTATAATTCACCCCTCCACTTT
TRBD1	TRBV18	NA	TRBJ1-1	CASSPQGQGAGTEAFF	TGTGCCAGCTCACCCCAGGGACAGGGGGCGGGCACTGAAGCTTTCTTT
TRBD2	TRBV5-4	NA	TRBJ2-1	CASSPQFLAGGGNEQFF	TGTGCCAGCAGCCCACAGTTTCTAGCGGGGGGTGGCAATGAGCAGTTCTTC
NA	TRBV10-2	NA	TRBJ1-1	CASTGRTNTEAFF	TGCGCCAGCACAGGCAGGACAAACACTGAAGCTTTCTTT
TRBD2	TRBV5-4	NA	TRBJ2-2	CASSSSSGGAVGELFF	TGTGCCAGCAGCTCCTCTAGCGGGGGGGCCGTCGGGGAGCTGTTTTTT
TRBD2	TRBV9	NA	TRBJ2-1	CASSVSGLAGGGYYNEQFF	TGTGCCAGCAGCGTATCGGGACTAGCGGGAGGAGGGTACTACAATGAGCAGTTCTTC
NA	TRBV5-3	NA	TRBJ2-1	CASSLTTGAYNEQFF	TGTGCCAGCAGCTTGACCACGGGGGCCTACAATGAGCAGTTCTTC
TRBD1	TRBV5-1	NA	TRBJ2-1	CASSWGQGATNEQFF	TGCGCCAGCAGCTGGGGACAGGGGGCGACGAATGAGCAGTTCTTC
TRBD2	TRBV19	NA	TRBJ2-4	CASSIEFSGVGAKNIQYF	TGTGCCAGTAGTATAGAGTTTAGCGGGGTTGGAGCCAAAAACATTCAGTACTTC
NA	TRBV7-9	NA	TRBJ1-1	CASSSHGARTEAFF	TGTGCCAGCAGCTCCCACGGGGCGCGGACTGAAGCTTTCTTT
TRBD2	TRBV4-1	NA	TRBJ2-2	CASSQAVGLAGESNTGELFF	TGCGCCAGCAGCCAAGCGGTCGGGCTAGCGGGAGAATCGAACACCGGGGAGCTGTTTTTT
TRBD1	TRBV10-3	NA	TRBJ2-1	CAISARTGLHNEQFF	TGTGCCATCAGTGCGCGGACAGGGCTCCACAATGAGCAGTTCTTC
NA	TRBV19	NA	TRBJ2-3	CASSIHGTDTQYF	TGTGCCAGTAGTATCCATGGCACAGATACGCAGTATTTT
NA	TRBV6-1	once	TRBJ1-1	CASERGVNTEAFF	TGTGCCAGCGAACGGGGGGTGAACACTGAAGCTTTCTTT
TRBD2	TRBV7-3	NA	TRBJ2-5	CASSLNLRGDQETQYF	TGTGCCAGCAGCTTAAATCTGCGGGGGGACCAAGAGACCCAGTACTTC
TRBD1	TRBV7-9	NA	TRBJ2-5	CASRQGVETQYF	TGTGCCAGCAGACAGGGGGTTGAGACCCAGTACTTC
NA	TRBV7-9	once	TRBJ2-7	CASSPPGRVHYEQYF	TGTGCCAGCAGCCCTCCCGGACGGGTTCATTACGAGCAGTACTTC
NA	TRBV5-1	NA	TRBJ2-7	CASSLGGLASYEQYF	TGCGCCAGCAGCTTGGGAGGTCTGGCCTCCTACGAGCAGTACTTC
NA	TRBV15	NA	TRBJ2-3	CATSRGRFGTDTQYF	TGTGCCACCAGCAGAGGACGGTTTGGCACAGATACGCAGTATTTT
NA	TRBV6-1	NA	TRBJ1-6	CASSEREGSSPLHF	TGTGCCAGCAGTGAAAGGGAGGGGAGTTCACCCCTCCACTTT
NA	TRBV4-2	NA	TRBJ1-2	CASSQEPVRQFWGYTF	TGTGCCAGCAGCCAAGAACCGGTGAGACAGTTTTGGGGTTACACCTTC
TRBD1	TRBV29-1	NA	TRBJ1-4	CSVEILTGEKLFF	TGCAGCGTTGAAATTCTGACAGGGGAAAAACTGTTTTTT
TRBD1	TRBV30	NA	TRBJ2-7	CAWSRGREQYF	TGTGCCTGGAGCAGGGGGCGAGAGCAGTACTTC
NA	TRBV2	NA	TRBJ2-2	CASKGGSTGELFF	TGTGCCAGCAAGGGGGGTAGCACCGGGGAGCTGTTTTTT
TRBD2	TRBV2	NA	TRBJ2-4	CASSEGTSVYF	TGTGCCAGCAGTGAAGGGACTAGCGTGTACTTC
TRBD1	TRBV30	NA	TRBJ1-1	CAWSPGTGTEAFF	TGTGCCTGGAGTCCCGGGACAGGGACTGAAGCTTTCTTT
NA	TRBV5-4	once	TRBJ1-4	CASSLATKGVPNEKLFF	TGTGCCAGCAGCTTGGCTACCAAAGGGGTCCCAAATGAAAAACTGTTTTTT
NA	TRBV10-3	NA	TRBJ2-2	CAITPTVNTGELFF	TGTGCCATCACCCCGACGGTGAACACCGGGGAGCTGTTTTTT
NA	TRBV11-2	once	TRBJ1-3	CASSRNGGTGNTIYF	TGTGCCAGCAGCAGGAACGGGGGTACTGGAAACACCATATATTTT
TRBD2	TRBV28	NA	TRBJ2-3	CASRDAGGSVTDTQYF	TGTGCCAGCAGGGACGCGGGGGGTAGTGTCACAGATACGCAGTATTTT
TRBD1	TRBV2	NA	TRBJ1-1	CASSPTGGAGGTEAFF	TGTGCCAGCAGTCCTACAGGGGGCGCAGGGGGCACTGAAGCTTTCTTT
NA	TRBV19	few	TRBJ1-5	CASSTWTDSNQPQHF	TGTGCCAGTAGTACCTGGACAGACAGCAATCAGCCCCAGCATTTT
NA	TRBV5-4	NA	TRBJ2-2	CASSLGSLRETGELFF	TGTGCCAGCAGCTTGGGTAGTCTGAGGGAAACCGGGGAGCTGTTTTTT
NA	TRBV30	once	TRBJ2-6	CAWTQGTVSSGANVLTF	TGTGCCTGGACTCAGGGCACGGTAAGCTCTGGGGCCAACGTCCTGACTTTC
NA	TRBV18	NA	TRBJ1-5	CASSPGASQPQHF	TGTGCCAGCTCACCAGGTGCGAGTCAGCCCCAGCATTTT
NA	TRBV6-6	NA	TRBJ1-4	CASSYSGATNEKLFF	TGTGCCAGCAGTTACTCCGGTGCAACTAATGAAAAACTGTTTTTT
NA	TRBV5-1	NA	TRBJ2-1	CASSLGLPGPRKGRFF	TGCGCCAGCAGCTTGGGACTACCGGGACCCCGAAAAGGGCGGTTCTTC
NA	TRBV30	NA	TRBJ2-7	CAWSKGRQTYSYEQYF	TGTGCCTGGAGTAAGGGGCGGCAGACTTACTCCTACGAGCAGTACTTC
NA	TRBV6-1	NA	TRBJ2-3	CASRASSTDTQYF	TGTGCCAGCAGGGCCTCTAGCACAGATACGCAGTATTTT